This TCR beta chain appears in the sequencing data of a study of OX40 agonist ivuxolimab in advanced cancers. About the research overall: Ivuxolimab, an antibody acting as an agonist of OX40 (CD134), was used to treat patients.

Assay: immunoSEQ multiplex PCR; the TCRdb copy retains only in-frame clones and omits some. The data show tens of thousands of clones, 91% seen once. Study-wide results and limits: In general, CD8+ T cells held more expanded clones than CD4+ did, on average. Among some nonresponders, normalized T-cell clonal expansion was also low.

The CDR3 extends over 16 amino acids. The germline V gene encodes CDR1 SGDLS and CDR2 YYNGEE. Trimming shortened V by 3 bases and J by 0 bases, and 16 bases separated the two germline ends. This clone was detected only once. The antigen is undetermined. The rearrangement links TRBV9 to TRBJ2-7; D tentatively reads TRBD1 or TRBD2 (6 bases each). This receptor was identified in an adult with an advanced solid tumor such as melanoma, head and neck, liver or kidney cancer. Sequencing used CD4+ or CD8+ T cells sorted from blood, obtained in a trial of the OX40 agonist ivuxolimab. The CDR3 DNA reads TGTGCCAGCAGCGACGAGAGGGGGGCCTACTCCTACGAGCAGTACTTC. Protein product: CASSDERGAYSYEQYF. Complete variable domain (other parts from reference TRBV9 and TRBJ2-7): DSGVTQTPKHLITATGQRVTLRCSPRSGDLSVYWYQQSLDQGLQFLIQYYNGEERAKGNILERFSAQQFPDLHSELNLSSLELGDSALYFCASSDERGAYSYEQYFGPGTRLTVT.